This T cell receptor beta chain was recorded in a study of blood T cell repertoires in COVID-19. Study details: Collection of acute and convalescent COVID-19 samples took place in the United States, Italy and Spain. From T cells, B-cell-depleted T cells, or PBMCs came the material, which was cDNA or gDNA.

Per the germline V gene, CDR1 is SGHRS and CDR2 is YFSETQ. V lost 0 bases and J 10 bases, leaving 16 bases between the germline ends. This CDR3 is built from 14 residues. Produced via immunoSEQ multiplex PCR; TCRdb's table is partial and in-frame only. Among around 200,000 clones, more than 65% were seen once, and the ten largest hold approximately 4.8%. The receptor's source is a man over 45 with active or convalescent COVID-19. The sample consisted of peripheral blood. The V call is TRBV5-1, the J call TRBJ1-1; D unresolved. The CDR3 region is CASSLGWTAGRAFF. The CDR3 DNA reads as TGCGCCAGCAGCTTGGGGTGGACGGCGGGTAGAGCTTTCTTT.